This T cell receptor (beta chain) was captured by sequencing in a study of response to subunit inactivated influenza vaccine. Study outcomes and limitations: Seasonal influenza vaccination, on each occasion, was suggested by the authors to recruit few new T cells.

A single record per CDR3 protein comes from TCRdb applying MiXCR to the RT-PCR reads. Of more than 700,000 distinct CDR3 sequences in the sample, over 20% are singletons; the top ten hold 10%. On this clonotype: Its antigen remains unknown.

Trimming removed 7 bases from V and 4 bases from J, with 11 bases in between. CDR1 and CDR2 (germline): DFQATT, SNEGSKA (reference sequence). The CDR3 runs to 13 residues. The TCR was taken from a man in his fifties or sixties who received an inactivated influenza vaccine. The chain joins TRBV20-1 to TRBJ2-6; D not certain. The material was PBMCs from blood, obtained about 5 days after vaccination. The chain's CDR3 is CSVTGSGANVLTF. CDR3 nucleotides: TGCAGTGTGACCGGTTCCGGGGCCAACGTCCTGACTTTC.